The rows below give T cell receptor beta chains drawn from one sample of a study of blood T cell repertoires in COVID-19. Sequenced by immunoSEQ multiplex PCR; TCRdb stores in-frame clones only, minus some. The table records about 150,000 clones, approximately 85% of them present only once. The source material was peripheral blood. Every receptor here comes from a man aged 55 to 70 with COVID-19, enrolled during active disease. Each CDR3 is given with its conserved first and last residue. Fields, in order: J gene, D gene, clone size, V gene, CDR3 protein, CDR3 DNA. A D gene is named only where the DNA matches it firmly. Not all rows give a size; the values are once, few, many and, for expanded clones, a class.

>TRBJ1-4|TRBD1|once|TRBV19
CASSPGQGNEKLFF
TGTGCCAGTAGTCCGGGACAGGGGAATGAAAAACTGTTTTTT
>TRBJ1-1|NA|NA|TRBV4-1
CASSQGAAGVWGSTEAFF
TGCGCCAGCAGCCAAGGGGCGGCAGGGGTATGGGGGAGCACTGAAGCTTTCTTT
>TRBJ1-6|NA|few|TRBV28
CASDSRKDNSPLHF
TGTGCCAGCGATAGTCGAAAAGATAATTCACCCCTCCACTTT
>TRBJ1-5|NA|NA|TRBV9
CASSDEVNQPQHF
TGTGCCAGCAGCGATGAGGTGAATCAGCCCCAGCATTTT
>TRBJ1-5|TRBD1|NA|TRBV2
CASSWGQGDQPQHF
TGTGCCAGCAGTTGGGGACAGGGGGATCAGCCCCAGCATTTT
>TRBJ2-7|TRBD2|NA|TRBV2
CASSAPGLAGGSSYEQYF
TGTGCCAGCAGTGCCCCGGGACTAGCGGGAGGTAGCTCCTACGAGCAGTACTTC
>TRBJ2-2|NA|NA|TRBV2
CASIETRARGTGELFF
TGTGCCAGCATCGAGACCAGGGCAAGGGGCACCGGGGAGCTGTTTTTT
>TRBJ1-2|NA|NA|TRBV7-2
CASSPFETRTNYGYTF
TGTGCCAGCAGCCCGTTTGAGACACGCACTAACTATGGCTACACCTTC
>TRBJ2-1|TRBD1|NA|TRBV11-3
CASARWDSKRSEQFF
TGTGCCAGCGCTCGGTGGGACAGTAAGAGAAGCGAGCAGTTCTTC
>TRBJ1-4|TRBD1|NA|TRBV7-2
CASRRGDRGYEKLFF
TGTGCCAGCAGGCGAGGGGACAGGGGGTATGAAAAACTGTTTTTT
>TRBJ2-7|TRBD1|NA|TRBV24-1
CATSDQTGSKNEQYF
TGTGCCACCAGTGATCAGACAGGGAGTAAAAACGAGCAGTACTTC
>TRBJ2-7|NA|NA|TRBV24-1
CATSDGPYEQYF
TGTGCCACCAGTGATGGGCCCTACGAGCAGTACTTC
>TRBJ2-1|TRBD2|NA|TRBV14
CASSQVTGGLYNEQFF
TGTGCCAGCAGCCAAGTTACGGGAGGTCTCTACAATGAGCAGTTCTTC
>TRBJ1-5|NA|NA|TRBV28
CASSLHPAGLDQPQHF
TGTGCCAGCAGTTTACACCCGGCAGGGCTTGATCAGCCCCAGCATTTT
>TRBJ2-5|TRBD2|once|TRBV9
CASSATGTSGGAGETQYF
TGTGCCAGCAGCGCCACCGGGACTAGCGGGGGGGCCGGAGAGACCCAGTACTTC
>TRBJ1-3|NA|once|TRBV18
CASSPRRGSGDTIYF
TGTGCCAGCTCACCTAGGAGAGGCAGTGGAGACACCATATATTTT
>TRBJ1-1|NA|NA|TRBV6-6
CASVSMNTEAFF
TGTGCCAGCGTTTCCATGAACACTGAAGCTTTCTTT
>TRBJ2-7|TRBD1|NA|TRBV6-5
CASSLPGGYNEQYF
TGTGCCAGCAGTTTGCCAGGGGGCTACAACGAGCAGTACTTC
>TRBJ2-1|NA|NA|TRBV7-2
CASSPLPTGSSYNEQFF
TGTGCCAGCAGCCCCTTACCAACTGGGAGCTCCTACAATGAGCAGTTCTTC
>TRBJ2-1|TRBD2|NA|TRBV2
CASSQTRLADEQFF
TGTGCCAGCAGCCAAACCCGACTAGCGGATGAGCAGTTCTTC
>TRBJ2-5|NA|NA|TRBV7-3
CASSPDRETQYF
TGTGCCAGCAGCCCGGACAGAGAGACCCAGTACTTC
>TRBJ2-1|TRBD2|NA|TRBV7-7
CASSSHPTSGGGNEQFF
TGTGCTAGCAGCTCCCACCCGACTAGCGGAGGGGGCAATGAGCAGTTCTTC